This T cell receptor (beta chain) emerged from a study of identifying expanded T cells in peripheral blood. Overall study results and limits: Technical replicates showed approximately 1.2 changed clones; two weeks approximately 16; four weeks 19.

Generated by immunoSEQ multiplex PCR, the TCRdb table keeps only in-frame clones and is missing some. There are 90,000 to 120,000 clones in the sample; around 89% occur only once, and about 15% lies in the top ten. The CDR3 is 14 residues long. Germline-derived CDR1 and CDR2 are SGHNT and YYREEE (reference sequence). The V gene end was trimmed by 5 bases and the J gene end by 1 base; junction bases not matched to a gene: 2. This clone was seen just once. What it binds is unknown. The chain has TRBV5-4 and TRBJ2-5, with TRBD2 matching 10 bases. The specimen was blood. The receptor was isolated from a person between 18 and 69 years old in good health. CDR3 loop: CASRLAGGQETQYF. In DNA form, the CDR3 reads TGTGCCAGCAGGTTAGCGGGGGGCCAAGAGACCCAGTACTTC.